This T cell receptor (beta chain) was identified in a study of cytotoxic CD8 clonotypes in ibrutinib-treated CLL. V was pared by 7 bases and J by 5 bases, with 3 bases between. Germline CDR1 SGDLS, CDR2 YYNGEE. The CDR3 contains 9 residues. Data came from immunoSEQ multiplex PCR; TCRdb stores just in-frame clones and leaves some out. Of 120,000 to 150,000 clones in the sample, approximately 89% were seen once. The chain employs TRBV9 and TRBJ2-5; D gene unclear. The source of this sequence is a human donor with chronic lymphocytic leukemia. The sequences come from PBMCs, collected after 12 months of ibrutinib treatment. The CDR3 region is CASGETQYF. CDR3 bases: TGTGCCAGCGGGGAGACCCAGTACTTC.